This record covers a single T cell receptor beta chain. The antigen is unknown. Since all of the isolated RNA was reverse transcribed, expressed TCRB transcripts were what got sequenced. Profiled with immunoSEQ multiplex PCR; TCRdb holds only in-frame clones, not every one. Counted here are about 900,000 clones, 15% to 20% occurring once; the ten biggest clones make up about 0.02%. This entry belongs to a study of beta chain features in type 1 diabetes. Study conclusions and caveats: Type 1 diabetes patients had moderately but significantly shorter TCRB CDR3s in all four CD4+ subsets.

V gave up 4 bases and J gave up 5 bases, with 14 bases separating them. The CDR3 totals 14 residues. CDR1 is SGHAT, CDR2 FQDESV, per germline (reference sequence). This chain joins TRBV11-1 and TRBJ1-2, with no clear D. Sequenced material: naive CD4+ T cells from blood. This TCR derives from a woman between 18 and 29 years old in good health. In DNA, the CDR3 is TGTGCCAGCAGCTCCATTTCTGGGCTTTATGGCTACACCTTC. Translation: CASSSISGLYGYTF.